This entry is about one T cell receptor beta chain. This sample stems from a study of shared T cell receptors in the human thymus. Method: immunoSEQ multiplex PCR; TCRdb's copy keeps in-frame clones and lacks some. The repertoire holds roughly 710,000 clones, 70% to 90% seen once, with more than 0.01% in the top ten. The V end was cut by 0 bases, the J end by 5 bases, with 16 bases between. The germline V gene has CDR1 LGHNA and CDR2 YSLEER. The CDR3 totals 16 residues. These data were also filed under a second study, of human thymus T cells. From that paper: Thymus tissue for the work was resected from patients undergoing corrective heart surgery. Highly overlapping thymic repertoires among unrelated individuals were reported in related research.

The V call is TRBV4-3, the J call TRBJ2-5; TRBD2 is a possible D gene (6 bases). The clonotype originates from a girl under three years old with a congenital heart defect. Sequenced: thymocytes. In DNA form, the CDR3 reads TGCGCCAGCAGCCAAGAGGAGTGGGGGGACCGGGAGACCCAGTACTTC. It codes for CASSQEEWGDRETQYF.